Here is one T cell receptor (beta chain) with its context. This sample was included in a study of T-cell reconstitution after alpha-beta-depleted transplantation in children. Unique molecular identifiers were built into the TCRbeta library. TCRdb fed the PCR reads into MiXCR, producing one record per CDR3 protein. The sample lists 350,000 to 450,000 distinct CDR3 sequences, roughly 20% seen once, with 3% to 4% in the top ten. Per germline, CDR1 MDHEN and CDR2 SYDVKM. V gave up 2 bases and J gave up 0 bases, with 12 bases separating them. The CDR3 runs 16 residues. V is TRBV28 and J is TRBJ2-3; D might be TRBD1 (5 bases). The specimen was PBMCs from the stem cell graft donor, collected from the stem cell graft. The clonotype was recovered from a human donor who donated a stem cell graft to a child with acute myeloid leukemia. The DNA for the CDR3 is TGTGCCAGCAGTTTAGGTCAGGGCGTAAGCACAGATACGCAGTATTTT. Its protein product is CASSLGQGVSTDTQYF.